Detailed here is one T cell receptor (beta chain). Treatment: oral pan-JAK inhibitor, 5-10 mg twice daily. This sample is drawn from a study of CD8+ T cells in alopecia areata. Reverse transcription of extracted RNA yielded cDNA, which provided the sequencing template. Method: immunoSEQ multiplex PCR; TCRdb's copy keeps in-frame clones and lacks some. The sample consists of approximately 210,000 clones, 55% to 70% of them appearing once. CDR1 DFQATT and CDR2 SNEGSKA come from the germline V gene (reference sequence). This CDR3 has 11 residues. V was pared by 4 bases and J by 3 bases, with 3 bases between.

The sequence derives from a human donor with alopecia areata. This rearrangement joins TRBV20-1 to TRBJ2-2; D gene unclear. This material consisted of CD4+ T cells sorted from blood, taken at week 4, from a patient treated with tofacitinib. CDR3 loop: CSATHTGELFF. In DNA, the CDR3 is TGCAGTGCTACCCACACCGGGGAGCTGTTTTTT.